The T cell receptor beta chain described here comes from a study of cytomegalovirus exposure and HLA in healthy donors. Whole-study context: Unique TCR beta sequences numbering around 110 million came from 150 million to 200 million T cells in an earlier analysis. Points from the study as a whole: Diagnosis of cytomegalovirus status made by the classifier reportedly showed high specificity and sensitivity.

The V and J ends lost 6 bases and 5 bases, in that order; junction bases with no gene match: 13. Germline assignment: CDR1 MDHEN and CDR2 SYDVKM. There are 17 residues in the CDR3. In its sample, this clone was seen a few times. Antigen: not known. The PCR was carried out with 60 Vbeta primers and 13 Jbeta primers. TCRdb keeps only in-frame clones here, not all; method: immunoSEQ multiplex PCR. The table has tens of thousands of clones, approximately 79% seen once. This chain links TRBV28 with TRBJ1-2, with 12 bases identical to TRBD1. The specimen sequenced was PBMCs. The receptor's source is a man aged 25-45 years in good health and CMV-seronegative. In DNA form, the CDR3 reads TGTGCCAGCAGGCCCCCGGGGACAGGGGGCAATGGGTATGGCTACACCTTC. It translates to CASRPPGTGGNGYGYTF.